The 3 T cell receptor beta chains below come from one sample, sequenced in a study of T cells after yellow fever vaccination. From the 5' RACE reads, TCRdb called clonotypes with MiXCR, one entry per CDR3 protein. This table holds about 320,000 distinct CDR3 sequences, about 4.5% found once. The starting material was PBMCs, obtained 15 days after the yellow fever booster vaccination. These receptors were collected from a man younger than 35 who received the YFV17D yellow fever vaccine.

This clonotype was counted at least ten times. CDR3: CASSKGQWNTEAFF. CDR3 sequence (DNA): TGTGCCAGCAGCAAGGGACAATGGAACACTGAAGCTTTCTTT. This chain links TRBV7-2 with TRBJ1-1; tentative D call: TRBD1 (6 bases). CDR1 is SGHTA and CDR2 is FQGNSA in the germline V gene. The CDR3 runs 14 residues. Trimming took off 5 bases at V and 1 base at J, with 11 bases between the two ends.

The table lists this clonotype with many counts. This rearrangement joins TRBV7-3 to TRBJ2-7; either TRBD1 or TRBD2 may supply D (5 bases each). This CDR3 has 16 residues. V was trimmed by 0 bases and J by 0 bases, leaving 12 bases between them. Germline V lookup: CDR1 SGHTA, CDR2 FQGTGA. The DNA for the CDR3 is TGTGCCAGCAGCTTAACGCCGGGACGCAACTCCTACGAGCAGTACTTC. Its protein is CASSLTPGRNSYEQYF.

As concerns this clonotype: Germline is not matched at one junction end, which may reflect a read error. The chain combines TRBV7-7 with TRBJ2-5, with D hard to call. Germline values: CDR1 SSHAT, CDR2 FNYEAQ (reference sequence). This CDR3 comprises 15 residues. The CDR3 region is CASSLRPVYQETQYF. The CDR3 coding sequence is TGTGCTAGCAGCCTCCGCCCAGTGTACCAAGAGACCCAGTACTTC.